A single sample is the source of the 20 T cell receptor beta chains below, sequenced in a study of OX40 agonist ivuxolimab in advanced cancers. Produced via immunoSEQ multiplex PCR; TCRdb's table is partial and in-frame only. The sample yields about 94,000 clones, around 91% seen once. This specimen consisted of CD4+ or CD8+ T cells sorted from blood, obtained in a trial of the OX40 agonist ivuxolimab. The receptors here all came from an adult with an advanced solid tumor such as melanoma, head and neck, liver or kidney cancer.

The V and J genes are TRBV7-2 and TRBJ1-3; no firm D call. In germline, CDR1 is SGHTA, CDR2 FQGNSA. The CDR3 contains 11 residues. Trimming took 3 bases from V and 8 from J, leaving 5 bases between them. Here the CDR3 DNA reads TGTGCCAGCAGCTTGGGAGACACCATATATTTT. Translated, it gives CASSLGDTIYF.

The chain joins TRBV5-1 to TRBJ2-1; 8 nucleotides align to TRBD1. The CDR3 length is 15 residues. Germline V gene sequence: CDR1 SGHRS, CDR2 YFSETQ. The J segment lost 6 bases and the V segment lost 0 bases, leaving 5 bases of the junction unmatched. The CDR3 loop is CASSLGATGGNEQFF. The CDR3 DNA is TGCGCCAGCAGCTTGGGGGCCACAGGGGGCAATGAGCAGTTCTTC.

This chain links TRBV19 with TRBJ2-1; D is ambiguous. Trimming shortened V by 1 base and J by 5 bases, and 3 bases separated the two germline ends. Germline V gene sequence: CDR1 LNHDA, CDR2 SQIVND (reference sequence). CDR3 length: 12 residues. The CDR3 nucleotides read TGTGCCAGTAGTATAGGAAACAATGAGCAGTTCTTC. Its protein is CASSIGNNEQFF.

The V call is TRBV6-1, the J call TRBJ2-5; perhaps TRBD2 as D (6 bases). This CDR3 has 15 residues. Trimming took 4 bases from V and 2 from J, leaving 14 bases between them. The V gene's germline CDR1 is MNHNS and CDR2 SASEGT. The CDR3 sequence: CASSGSGGSQETQYF. The CDR3 nucleotides are TGTGCCAGCAGTGGTAGCGGAGGGAGTCAAGAGACCCAGTACTTC.

Note on this clone: At the DNA level, this CDR3 is encoded by other sequences in the same sample as well. V gene TRBV11-2 combines with J gene TRBJ2-4; 13 bases are shared with TRBD2. V was pared by 3 bases and J by 5 bases, with 1 base of the junction left unmatched. Germline lookup yields CDR1 SGHAT and CDR2 FQNNGV. This CDR3 comprises 15 residues. The CDR3 region has the DNA TGTGCCAGCAGCTTCGGACTAGCGGGGGAAAACATTCAGTACTTC. Protein: CASSFGLAGENIQYF.

This clone has a single count. The chain joins TRBV30 to TRBJ1-2; no clear D gene. V was clipped by 0 bases and J by 4 bases, with 15 bases between them. Germline CDR1 is GTSNPN and CDR2 is SVGIG (reference sequence). The CDR3 runs 15 residues. This CDR3 reads CAWSVRVTWGYGYTF. The DNA of the CDR3 is TGTGCCTGGAGTGTACGGGTGACATGGGGCTATGGCTACACCTTC.

This clone was counted between two and nine times. V is TRBV10-3 and J is TRBJ2-7; 13 bases align to TRBD2. Trimming cost V 6 bases and J 5 bases; bases outside gene matches: 7. The CDR3 totals 15 residues. The germline V gene encodes CDR1 ENHRY and CDR2 SYGVKD. The CDR3 loop reads CAIRGLAGRENEQYF. DNA for the CDR3: TGTGCCATCAGGGGACTAGCGGGACGGGAAAACGAGCAGTACTTC.

The chain combines TRBV7-3 with TRBJ2-5, with D possibly TRBD1 on 5 matching bases. The CDR3 loop spans 14 amino acids. V lost 5 bases and J lost 7, with 17 bases in between. The germline V gene encodes CDR1 SGHTA and CDR2 FQGTGA. CDR3 loop: CASSLRGAVATQYF. The CDR3 nucleotides are TGTGCCAGCAGCCTCCGTGGGGCTGTCGCGACCCAGTACTTC. The complete variable domain, with remaining parts taken from reference TRBV7-3 and TRBJ2-5, reads GAGVSQTPSNKVTEKGKYVELRCDPISGHTALYWYRQSLGQGPEFLIYFQGTGAADDSGLPNDRFFAVRPEGSVSTLKIQRTERGDSAVYLCASSLRGAVATQYFGPGTRLLVL.

The gene calls are TRBV30 and TRBJ2-1; D call uncertain. V shed 0 bases and J shed 6 bases, with 9 bases lying between them. This CDR3 contains 13 residues. CDR1 GTSNPN and CDR2 SVGIG come from the germline V gene (reference sequence). The CDR3 coding sequence is TGTGCCTGGAGTGTAATTTCCGGCAATGAGCAGTTCTTC. It codes for CAWSVISGNEQFF.

The V call is TRBV15, the J call TRBJ1-1; 7 bases are shared with TRBD1. This CDR3 contains 14 residues. The trim removed 5 bases at V and 9 bases at J, leaving 12 bases unmatched. CDR1 and CDR2 from the germline V gene are LNHNV and YYDKDF (reference sequence). The CDR3 sequence: CATSPRQEGAKAFF. DNA for the CDR3: TGTGCCACCAGCCCCCGCCAAGAGGGGGCGAAAGCTTTCTTT.

This chain joins TRBV5-8 and TRBJ2-1; 7 positions agree with TRBD1. This CDR3 is 14 amino acids long. V shed 5 bases and J 6 bases; nucleotides not matched to a gene: 8. CDR1 and CDR2 (germline): SGHTS, YDEGEE. The chain's CDR3 is CASSLFRDSNEQFF. CDR3 DNA: TGTGCCAGCAGTCTGTTCCGGGACAGCAATGAGCAGTTCTTC.

The V call is TRBV5-1, the J call TRBJ2-5, with 8 positions matching TRBD1. Trimming at V came to 6 bases and at J to 5 bases, leaving 15 bases not matched to a gene. Germline lookup yields CDR1 SGHRS and CDR2 YFSETQ. The CDR3 runs 16 residues. CDR3 sequence reads: CASTLRSRDRGETQYF. The CDR3 DNA is TGCGCCAGCACCCTAAGGAGCCGAGACAGGGGTGAGACCCAGTACTTC.

This chain uses TRBV4-3 with TRBJ1-4; TRBD1 might be the D (5 bases). The V end was cut by 0 bases, the J end by 7 bases, with 18 bases between. Germline lookup yields CDR1 LGHNA and CDR2 YSLEER. The length of the CDR3 is 17 residues. CDR3 bases: TGCGCCAGCAGCCAAGAGGGGGGTGGACTGGGAGGTGAAAAACTGTTTTTT. Encoded protein: CASSQEGGGLGGEKLFF.

The chain is built from TRBV11-3 and TRBJ2-3, with D unclear. This CDR3 has 15 amino acids. CDR1 and CDR2 from the germline V gene are SGHNT and YENEEA. V lost 1 base to trimming and J lost 4 bases, with 12 bases between them. CDR3 sequence (DNA): TGTGCCAGCAGCTTAGGTTTGGGCGGAGCAGATACGCAGTATTTT. Its protein product is CASSLGLGGADTQYF.

J is TRBJ1-4 and V is TRBV4-1, with D uncertain. This CDR3 has 15 amino acids. The V end lost 2 bases, the J end lost 8 bases, and 15 bases lay between the germline ends. The germline V gene has CDR1 MGHRA and CDR2 YSYEKL. The CDR3: CASSQRWLAGEKLFF. CDR3 sequence (DNA): TGCGCCAGCAGCCAAAGATGGTTGGCCGGGGAAAAACTGTTTTTT.

The V gene is TRBV19, the J gene TRBJ1-5, with 8 bases identical to TRBD1. J gave up 4 bases and V 4 bases, and 9 bases lay outside the gene matches. Germline V lookup: CDR1 LNHDA, CDR2 SQIVND (reference sequence). The CDR3 consists of 16 residues. The CDR3 DNA is TGTGCCAGTAGTAATATCAACAGGGGGAGGAATCAGCCCCAGCATTTT. It encodes CASSNINRGRNQPQHF.

The CDR3 spells CASSTGRIYGYTF. CDR3 sequence (DNA): TGTGCCAGCAGTACGGGACGGATCTATGGCTACACCTTC. The chain uses TRBV28 and TRBJ1-2; the D gene is possibly TRBD1 (5 bases). Germline assignment: CDR1 MDHEN and CDR2 SYDVKM. This CDR3 has 13 residues. V lost 5 bases, J lost 4 bases, and 11 bases lay in between.

The rearrangement joins TRBV28 to TRBJ1-2; 7 nucleotides match TRBD1. J gave up 3 bases and V 10 bases, and 11 bases lay outside the gene matches. The germline V gene has CDR1 MDHEN and CDR2 SYDVKM. The CDR3 has 14 residues. CDR3 loop: CATEGTTGYYGYTF. In DNA, the CDR3 is TGTGCCACCGAAGGAACGACAGGGTACTATGGCTACACCTTC.

On this clone itself: Other DNA sequences in this specimen translate into the identical CDR3. V usage is TRBV7-2 and J usage is TRBJ2-1; TRBD2 agrees at 12 bases. The germline V gene has CDR1 SGHTA and CDR2 FQGNSA. CDR3 length equals 15 residues. V was pared by 5 bases and J by 4 bases, with 3 bases of the junction left unmatched. This CDR3 reads CASSRTSGAYNEQFF. The CDR3 DNA is TGTGCCAGCAGCCGGACTAGCGGGGCATACAATGAGCAGTTCTTC. Supplemented by reference TRBV7-2 and TRBJ2-1, the full variable domain reads GAGVSQSPSNKVTEKGKDVELRCDPISGHTALYWYRQSLGQGLEFLIYFQGNSAPDKSGLPSDRFSAERTGGSVSTLTIQRTQQEDSAVYLCASSRTSGAYNEQFFGPGTRLTVL.

The V and J genes are TRBV19 and TRBJ2-3; 10 bases align to TRBD1. The trim removed 4 bases at V and 4 bases at J, leaving 5 bases unmatched. The germline V gene encodes CDR1 LNHDA and CDR2 SQIVND (reference sequence). CDR3 size: 15 residues. The CDR3 bases are TGTGCCAGTAGTACGACAGGGACAGGGGCAGATACGCAGTATTTT. This sequence encodes CASSTTGTGADTQYF.